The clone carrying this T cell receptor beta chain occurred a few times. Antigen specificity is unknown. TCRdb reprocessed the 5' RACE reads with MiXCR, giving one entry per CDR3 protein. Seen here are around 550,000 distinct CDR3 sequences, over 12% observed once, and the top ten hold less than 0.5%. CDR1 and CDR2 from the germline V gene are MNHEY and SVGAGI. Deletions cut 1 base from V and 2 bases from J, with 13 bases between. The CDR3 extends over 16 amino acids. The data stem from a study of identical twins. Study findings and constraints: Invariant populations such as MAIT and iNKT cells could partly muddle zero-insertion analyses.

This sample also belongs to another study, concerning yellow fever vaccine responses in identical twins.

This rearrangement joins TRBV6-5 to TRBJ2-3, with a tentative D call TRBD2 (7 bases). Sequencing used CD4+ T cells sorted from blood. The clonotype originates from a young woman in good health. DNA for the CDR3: TGTGCCAGCAGTTACTTGAGGGGGGGGGCCACAGATACGCAGTATTTT. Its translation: CASSYLRGGATDTQYF.